This T cell receptor beta chain was found in a study of shared clonotypes between healthy human individuals. Germline CDR1 reads SQVTM; CDR2 reads ANQGSEA. V shed 4 bases, J shed 6 bases, and the junction held 7 bases outside the gene matches. This CDR3 spans 13 amino acids. TCRdb keeps only in-frame clones here, not all; method: immunoSEQ multiplex PCR. The data show over 2 million clones, 85% to 95% seen once. The genes are TRBV29-1 and TRBJ2-7, with 9 positions matching TRBD1. The source material was naive CD4+ T cells sorted from blood. Documented subset: CD45RA+ positively selected. The receptor comes from a man aged 18-30 years in good health. CDR3 sequence (DNA): TGCAGCGTTGCTCGACAGGGGGTGGGCGAGCAGTACTTC. As protein: CSVARQGVGEQYF.